This T cell receptor beta chain comes out of a study of T cell clusters in autoimmune cytopenias. TRB rearrangements were amplified by touch-down multiplex PCR with mixed TRB-A/B primers. Using the multiplex PCR reads, TCRdb records one entry per CDR3 protein without DNA. Its table records thousands of distinct CDR3 sequences. Each sample's input was roughly 270 ng genomic DNA, 35,000 to 40,000 genome equivalents. Germline V gene sequence: CDR1 SGHKS, CDR2 YYEKEE (reference sequence). This CDR3 spans 15 amino acids. This clonotype ranks as medium-sized in terms of frequency. The TCR was taken from a human donor with an autoimmune cytopenia or autoimmune hepatitis (not recorded which). The gene calls are TRBV5-5 and TRBJ1-1; TCRdb indicates TRBD1, and absent DNA this call remains unverified. The sequenced sample consisted of peripheral blood. CDR3 residues: CASSLEGAKGAEAFF.